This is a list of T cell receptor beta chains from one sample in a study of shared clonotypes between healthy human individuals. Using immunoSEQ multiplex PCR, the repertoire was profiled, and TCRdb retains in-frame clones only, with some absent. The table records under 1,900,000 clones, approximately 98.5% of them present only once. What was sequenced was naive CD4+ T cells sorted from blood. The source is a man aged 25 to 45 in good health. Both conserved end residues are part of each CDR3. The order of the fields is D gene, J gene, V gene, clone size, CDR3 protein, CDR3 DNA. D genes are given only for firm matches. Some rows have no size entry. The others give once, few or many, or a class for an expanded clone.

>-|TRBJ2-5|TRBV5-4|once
CASSLDPGRETQYF
TGTGCCAGCAGCTTGGATCCGGGCCGAGAGACCCAGTACTTC
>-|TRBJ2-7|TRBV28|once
CASSPGTPSYEQYF
TGTGCCAGCAGCCCGGGAACTCCCTCCTACGAGCAGTACTTC
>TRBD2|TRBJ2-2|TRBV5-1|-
CASSQSAGGFIGELFF
TGCGCCAGCAGCCAATCAGCGGGAGGGTTTATCGGGGAGCTGTTTTTT
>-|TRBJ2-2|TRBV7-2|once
CASSFGQIKNTGELFF
TGTGCCAGCAGCTTCGGACAGATCAAAAACACCGGGGAGCTGTTTTTT
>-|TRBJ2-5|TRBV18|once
CASSSQQGLQETQYF
TGTGCCAGCTCATCCCAACAGGGTCTGCAAGAGACCCAGTACTTC
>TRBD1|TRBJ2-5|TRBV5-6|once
CASSGQGRETQYF
TGTGCCAGCAGCGGACAGGGGCGGGAGACCCAGTACTTC
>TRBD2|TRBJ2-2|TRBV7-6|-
CASSLLRAGGPRTGELFF
TGTGCCAGCAGCTTATTGAGAGCGGGAGGGCCTCGCACCGGGGAGCTGTTTTTT
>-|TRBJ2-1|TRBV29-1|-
CSVEGAPLRWSQRNEQFF
TGCAGCGTTGAGGGGGCCCCACTGAGGTGGTCCCAGCGCAATGAGCAGTTCTTC
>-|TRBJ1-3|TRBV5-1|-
CASSPEWVPGNTIYF
TGCGCCAGCAGCCCCGAATGGGTCCCGGGAAACACCATATATTTT
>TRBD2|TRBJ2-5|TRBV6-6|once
CASSLGLAGNQETQYF
TGTGCCAGCAGTTTAGGACTAGCGGGTAACCAAGAGACCCAGTACTTC
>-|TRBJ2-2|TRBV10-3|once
CAISGLNPGVGTGELFF
TGTGCCATCAGTGGGCTCAACCCGGGAGTGGGCACCGGGGAGCTGTTTTTT
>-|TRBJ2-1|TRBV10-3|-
CAISALSGEQFF
TGTGCCATCAGTGCTCTCTCCGGTGAGCAGTTCTTC
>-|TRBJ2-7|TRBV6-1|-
CASSESGPHEQYF
TGTGCCAGCAGTGAATCTGGTCCCCACGAGCAGTACTTC
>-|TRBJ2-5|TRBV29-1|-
CSASGGEETQYF
TGCAGCGCATCAGGAGGAGAAGAGACCCAGTACTTC
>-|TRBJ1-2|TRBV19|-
CASSPGDGSNYGYTF
TGTGCCAGTAGTCCGGGAGACGGATCTAACTATGGCTACACCTTC
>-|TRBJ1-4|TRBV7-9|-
CASSPTATNEKLFF
TGTGCCAGCAGCCCAACTGCAACTAATGAAAAACTGTTTTTT
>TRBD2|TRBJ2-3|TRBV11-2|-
CASSFRLAADTQYF
TGTGCCAGCAGCTTCAGACTAGCTGCAGATACGCAGTATTTT
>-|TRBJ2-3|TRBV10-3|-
CAISESKSGASPGDTQYF
TGTGCCATCAGTGAGTCGAAGTCGGGGGCCAGCCCCGGAGATACGCAGTATTTT
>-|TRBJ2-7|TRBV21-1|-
CASSRDPTSGSFDEQYF
TGTGCCAGCAGCAGGGACCCGACTAGCGGGAGTTTCGACGAGCAGTACTTC
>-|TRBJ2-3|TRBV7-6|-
CASSSRISTDTQYF
TGTGCCAGCAGCTCTAGAATTAGCACAGATACGCAGTATTTT
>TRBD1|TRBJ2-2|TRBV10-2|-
CASSEKGQQNTGELFF
TGCGCCAGCAGTGAGAAGGGACAGCAGAACACCGGGGAGCTGTTTTTT
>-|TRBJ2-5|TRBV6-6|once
CASTAQGASGETQYF
TGTGCCAGCACAGCCCAGGGTGCCAGCGGGGAGACCCAGTACTTC
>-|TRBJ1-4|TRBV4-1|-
CASSLRWGLGEKLFF
TGCGCCAGCAGCCTAAGGTGGGGGCTAGGGGAAAAACTGTTTTTT
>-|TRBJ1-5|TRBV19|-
CASSLEGGQPQHF
TGTGCCAGTAGTTTGGAGGGAGGTCAGCCCCAGCATTTT
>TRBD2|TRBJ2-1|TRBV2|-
CASSVTSGSPNEQFF
TGTGCCAGCAGTGTGACTAGCGGGAGTCCCAATGAGCAGTTCTTC
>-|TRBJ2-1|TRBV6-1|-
CASTIQPYNEQFF
TGTGCCAGCACTATCCAGCCCTACAATGAGCAGTTCTTC
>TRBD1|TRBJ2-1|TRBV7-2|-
CASRQTGGSYNEQFF
TGTGCCAGCAGGCAGACAGGGGGCTCCTACAATGAGCAGTTCTTC
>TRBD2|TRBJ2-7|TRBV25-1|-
CASSELLAGPLGEQYF
TGTGCCAGCAGTGAATTGTTAGCGGGGCCCCTCGGCGAGCAGTACTTC
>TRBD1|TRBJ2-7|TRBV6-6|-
CASSYSTGALSYEQYF
TGTGCCAGCAGTTACTCAACAGGGGCGCTTTCCTACGAGCAGTACTTC
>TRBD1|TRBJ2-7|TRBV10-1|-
CASRLTGAGEQYF
TGCGCCAGCAGGCTAACAGGGGCTGGCGAGCAGTACTTC
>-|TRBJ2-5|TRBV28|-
CASSLVAEYQETQYF
TGTGCCAGCAGTTTAGTGGCGGAATACCAAGAGACCCAGTACTTC
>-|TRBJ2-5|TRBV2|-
CASSESRSKETQYF
TGTGCCAGCAGTGAATCCCGGAGTAAAGAGACCCAGTACTTC
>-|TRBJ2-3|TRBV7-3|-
CASSLTPSSTDTQYF
TGTGCCAGCAGCTTAACTCCTTCTAGCACAGATACGCAGTATTTT
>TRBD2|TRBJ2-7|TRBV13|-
CASSFGLAGASYEQYF
TGTGCCAGCAGCTTTGGACTAGCGGGAGCCTCCTACGAGCAGTACTTC
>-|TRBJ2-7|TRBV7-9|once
CASSFDNGRQLIEQYF
TGTGCCAGCAGCTTTGACAATGGCAGACAGTTGATTGAGCAGTACTTC
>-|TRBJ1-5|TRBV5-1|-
CASSLSDPNQPQHF
TGCGCCAGCAGCTTGTCAGACCCCAATCAGCCCCAGCATTTT
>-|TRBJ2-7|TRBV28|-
CASSWGPRAQTSEQYF
TGTGCCAGCAGTTGGGGGCCGAGGGCCCAGACTAGTGAGCAGTACTTC
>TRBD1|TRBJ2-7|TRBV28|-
CASSGDREFEQYF
TGTGCCAGCAGTGGCGACAGGGAATTCGAGCAGTACTTC
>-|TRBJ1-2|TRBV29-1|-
CSVQDAWRRGYTF
TGCAGCGTCCAGGACGCTTGGCGTCGTGGCTACACCTTC
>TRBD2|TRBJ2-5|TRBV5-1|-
CASSLYASGSAETQYF
TGCGCCAGCAGCTTGTACGCTAGCGGGAGTGCGGAGACCCAGTACTTC
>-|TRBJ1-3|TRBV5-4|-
CASSLGAVTSGNTIYF
TGTGCCAGCAGCTTAGGTGCCGTGACCTCTGGAAACACCATATATTTT